The 27 T cell receptor beta chains reported below all come from one sample, sequenced in a study of chemoradiotherapy in HPV16-positive cancers. The repertoire was sequenced with immunoSEQ multiplex PCR; TCRdb's copy has only in-frame clones and lacks some. Of about 12,000 clones listed, roughly 90% are singletons. Sequenced here: blood, sampled from a patient who underwent chemoradiotherapy. Receptors originate from a human donor with HPV-associated anogenital cancer.

In DNA, the CDR3 is TGTGCCAGCAGCGTTGACAGGGGTGAAAAACTGTTTTTT. Translated, it gives CASSVDRGEKLFF. The V gene is TRBV7-3, the J gene TRBJ1-4; TRBD1 agrees at 8 bases. After removal of 5 bases from V and 7 bases from J, the junction contained 3 bases not matched to a gene. Germline values: CDR1 SGHTA, CDR2 FQGTGA. The CDR3 totals 13 residues.

V and J are TRBV7-6 and TRBJ2-2; no clear D gene. Trimming shortened V by 5 bases and J by 7 bases, and 8 bases separated the two germline ends. This CDR3 comprises 12 residues. CDR1 SGHVS and CDR2 FNYEAQ come from the germline V gene. CDR3 loop: CASSPLVGELFF. The CDR3 nucleotides read TGTGCCAGCAGCCCCCTCGTCGGGGAGCTGTTTTTT.

The gene calls are TRBV27 and TRBJ1-4; D is undetermined. V was clipped by 0 bases and J by 8 bases, with 22 bases between them. The length of the CDR3 is 18 residues. Germline loops: CDR1 MNHEY, CDR2 SMNVEV (reference sequence). Here the CDR3 DNA reads TGTGCCAGCAGTTTATCTCCCCCTTACAGTTTCAAGAAAGAAAAACTGTTTTTT. Amino acid sequence: CASSLSPPYSFKKEKLFF.

V usage is TRBV7-3 and J usage is TRBJ2-2, with D maybe TRBD1 (5 bases). The V gene's germline CDR1 is SGHTA and CDR2 FQGTGA. V shed 2 bases and J shed 8 bases, with 6 bases lying between them. CDR3 length equals 12 residues. This chain's CDR3 is CASSLGQGELFF. As DNA, the CDR3 is TGTGCCAGCAGCTTAGGACAAGGGGAGCTGTTTTTT. Full variable domain (outside the CDR3, taken from reference TRBV7-3 and TRBJ2-2): GAGVSQTPSNKVTEKGKYVELRCDPISGHTALYWYRQSLGQGPEFLIYFQGTGAADDSGLPNDRFFAVRPEGSVSTLKIQRTERGDSAVYLCASSLGQGELFFGEGSRLTVL.

This clone has only one observation. The genes are TRBV2 and TRBJ2-2; TRBD2 might be the D (6 bases). The CDR3 has 14 amino acids. Germline CDR1 and CDR2: SNHLY and FYNNEI. Trimming cost V 3 bases and J 7 bases, with 12 bases left between them. CDR3 in amino acids: CASSDLRGYGELFF. The CDR3 region has the DNA TGTGCCAGCAGTGATTTGCGGGGTTACGGGGAGCTGTTTTTT.

This chain uses TRBV19 with TRBJ2-7; TRBD2 matches at 7 bases. This CDR3 is built from 15 residues. Germline V gives CDR1 LNHDA, CDR2 SQIVND (reference sequence). V lost 6 bases and J lost 2; bases outside the gene matches: 10. CDR3 protein: CASSPTSVGPYEQYF. CDR3 nucleotides: TGTGCCAGTAGCCCCACTAGCGTCGGTCCCTACGAGCAGTACTTC.

This clone came up once. The rearrangement uses TRBV9 and TRBJ2-3; perhaps TRBD1 as D (5 bases). Per germline, CDR1 SGDLS and CDR2 YYNGEE. V lost 4 bases and J 1 base, leaving 19 bases between the germline ends. The CDR3 loop spans 17 amino acids. DNA of the CDR3: TGTGCCAGCAGCCCGCGAATGGGTGGGGCGGGCACAGATACGCAGTATTTT. This codes for CASSPRMGGAGTDTQYF. Variable domain in full (rest from reference TRBV9 and TRBJ2-3): DSGVTQTPKHLITATGQRVTLRCSPRSGDLSVYWYQQSLDQGLQFLIQYYNGEERAKGNILERFSAQQFPDLHSELNLSSLELGDSALYFCASSPRMGGAGTDTQYFGPGTRLTVL.

The genes are TRBV7-2 and TRBJ1-1; tentative D call: TRBD1 (5 bases). V was cut by 5 bases and J by 5 bases, with 12 bases left in between. CDR1 SGHTA and CDR2 FQGNSA come from the germline V gene. This CDR3 comprises 13 residues. CDR3: CASSLTTVTEAFF. In DNA form, the CDR3 reads TGTGCCAGCAGCCTAACGACAGTTACTGAAGCTTTCTTT.

This clone came up once. This rearrangement joins TRBV9 to TRBJ1-1, with 7 bases that match TRBD1. The germline V gene has CDR1 SGDLS and CDR2 YYNGEE. The CDR3 has 15 amino acids. J gave up 0 bases and V 3 bases, and 5 bases lay outside the gene matches. CDR3 in amino acids: CASSDRQGLNTEAFF. CDR3 in DNA: TGTGCCAGCAGCGACCGACAGGGTCTGAACACTGAAGCTTTCTTT.

The V and J genes are TRBV27 and TRBJ2-3; the D call may be TRBD1 or TRBD2 (5 bases each). Germline values: CDR1 MNHEY, CDR2 SMNVEV (reference sequence). This CDR3 spans 17 amino acids. Trimming stripped 4 bases from V and 6 bases from J, with 23 bases between. In DNA, the CDR3 is TGTGCCAGCAGTTCGGACCTGGGGGTGCTCTTTGGGGATACGCAGTATTTT. Protein product: CASSSDLGVLFGDTQYF.

Turning to this clone: Other nucleotide sequences in the sample specify the same CDR3. The rearrangement uses TRBV19 and TRBJ1-3; possibly TRBD1 for D (5 bases). V was trimmed by 5 bases and J by 4 bases, leaving 6 bases between them. Germline CDR1 and CDR2: LNHDA and SQIVND (reference sequence). This CDR3 has 12 amino acids. The chain's CDR3 is CASSRQGNTIYF. In nucleotides, the CDR3 is TGTGCCAGTAGTCGACAGGGAAACACCATATATTTT.

The V call is TRBV6-5, the J call TRBJ1-4; D may be TRBD1 (6 bases). The germline V gene encodes CDR1 MNHEY and CDR2 SVGAGI. V lost 2 bases and J lost 12, with 16 bases in between. This CDR3 is built from 14 residues. The CDR3 coding sequence is TGTGCCAGCAGTTACAAGCTAAGGGGGGGGGAACTGTTTTTT. Translation gives CASSYKLRGGELFF.

This clone has only one observation. The chain has TRBV14 and TRBJ1-2; D gene uncertain. Germline values: CDR1 SGHDN, CDR2 FVKESK. The V gene lost 1 base and the J gene lost 1 base, with 10 bases spanning the gap. The CDR3 has 15 residues. The CDR3 here is CASSQGWRSNYGYTF. The CDR3 DNA sequence: TGTGCCAGCAGCCAAGGGTGGCGGAGTAACTATGGCTACACCTTC.

The chain links TRBV6-6 to TRBJ1-2; D remains ambiguous. There are 13 residues in the CDR3. V shed 2 bases and J shed 4 bases, with 8 bases lying between them. The germline V gene encodes CDR1 MNHNY and CDR2 SVGAGI (reference sequence). The CDR3 sequence is CASSYGQIYGYTF. The CDR3 DNA follows: TGTGCCAGCAGTTACGGGCAGATCTATGGCTACACCTTC.

The CDR3 DNA sequence: TGTGCCAGCAGCTCTGACAGGGAAACTGAAGCTTTCTTT. Protein product: CASSSDRETEAFF. The chain joins TRBV7-3 to TRBJ1-1; 7 bases are a match to TRBD1. The CDR3 consists of 13 residues. Germline V lookup: CDR1 SGHTA, CDR2 FQGTGA. V was pared by 4 bases and J by 5 bases, with 4 bases of the junction left unmatched.

V gene TRBV25-1 combines with J gene TRBJ1-1; possibly TRBD1 for D (6 bases). CDR1 MGHDK and CDR2 SYGVNS come from the germline V gene. This CDR3 contains 14 residues. Trimming took 5 bases from V and 2 from J, leaving 12 bases between them. The DNA of the CDR3 is TGTGCCAGCAGTAAGGGGGGCACCAACACTGAAGCTTTCTTT. Amino acid sequence: CASSKGGTNTEAFF.

The chain carries TRBV19 and TRBJ2-6, with 7 bases fitting TRBD2. V gave up 8 bases and J gave up 0 bases; unmatched junction bases: 4. Germline-derived CDR1 and CDR2 are LNHDA and SQIVND (reference sequence). This CDR3 has 15 residues. The chain's CDR3 is CASGAGVSGANVLTF. CDR3 nucleotides: TGTGCCAGTGGGGCGGGAGTCTCTGGGGCCAACGTCCTGACTTTC.

The genes are TRBV7-2 and TRBJ2-5, with 8 bases identical to TRBD1. With 4 bases clipped from V and 1 base from J, the junction kept 8 bases outside the gene matches. Germline V gene data show CDR1 as SGHTA and CDR2 as FQGNSA. The CDR3 is 16 amino acids. The chain's CDR3 is CASSSRTGFGQETQYF. CDR3 DNA sequence: TGTGCCAGCAGCTCGCGGACAGGGTTTGGCCAAGAGACCCAGTACTTC.

J is TRBJ1-5 and V is TRBV11-1; D call uncertain. From germline, CDR1 is SGHAT and CDR2 FQDESV (reference sequence). The CDR3 is made up of 13 amino acids. Trimming removed 0 bases at V and 4 bases at J, with 4 bases between. DNA of the CDR3: TGTGCCAGCAGCTTAGCGATAAATCAGCCCCAGCATTTT. Its translation is CASSLAINQPQHF. The entire variable domain, with the rest obtained from reference TRBV11-1 and TRBJ1-5, is as follows: EAEVAQSPRYKITEKSQAVAFWCDPISGHATLYWYRQILGQGPELLVQFQDESVVDDSQLPKDRFSAERLKGVDSTLKIQPAELGDSAMYLCASSLAINQPQHFGDGTRLSIL.

V is TRBV19 and J is TRBJ2-4; D remains unclear. V was trimmed by 3 bases and J by 5 bases, leaving 11 bases between them. This CDR3 is built from 14 residues. Germline CDR1 is LNHDA and CDR2 is SQIVND (reference sequence). CDR3 DNA sequence: TGTGCCAGTAGTATTGCCCAGACGGAAAACATTCAGTACTTC. Translated, it gives CASSIAQTENIQYF.

V usage is TRBV7-3 and J usage is TRBJ1-2; 7 nucleotides align to TRBD1. This CDR3 region has 13 residues. J gave up 8 bases and V 5 bases, and 8 bases lay outside the gene matches. Germline values: CDR1 SGHTA, CDR2 FQGTGA. Here the CDR3 reads CASSRGGYVGYTF. The CDR3 DNA reads as TGTGCCAGCAGCCGAGGGGGCTATGTGGGCTACACCTTC.

The J gene is TRBJ2-4, the V gene TRBV7-3; TRBD2 might be the D (6 bases). The CDR3 totals 15 residues. V dropped 5 bases and J dropped 6 bases, with 17 bases sitting between them. Germline CDR1 reads SGHTA; CDR2 reads FQGTGA. CDR3 amino acids: CASSGGSGAGNIQYF. Written as DNA, the CDR3 is TGTGCCAGCAGCGGAGGGAGTGGTGCGGGAAACATTCAGTACTTC.

The count of this clone is one. The V and J genes are TRBV6-5 and TRBJ1-1, with 8 positions matching TRBD1. The V segment lost 8 bases and the J segment 7 bases; nucleotides outside the gene matches: 6. CDR3 length: 12 residues. Looked up from germline, CDR1 is MNHEY and CDR2 is SVGAGI. The CDR3 protein is CASGQGAVEAFF. Written as DNA, the CDR3 is TGTGCCAGCGGACAGGGCGCCGTTGAAGCTTTCTTT.

V is TRBV7-9 and J is TRBJ2-1; 11 bases are a match to TRBD1. Germline V lookup: CDR1 SEHNR, CDR2 FQNEAQ (reference sequence). This CDR3 is built from 14 residues. V lost 4 bases, J lost 6 bases, and 2 bases stayed unmatched. The CDR3 reads CASSYGTGGNEQFF. The CDR3 nucleotides are TGTGCCAGCAGCTACGGGACAGGGGGCAATGAGCAGTTCTTC. Complete variable domain (other parts from reference TRBV7-9 and TRBJ2-1): DTGVSQNPRHKITKRGQNVTFRCDPISEHNRLYWYRQTLGQGPEFLTYFQNEAQLEKSRLLSDRFSAERPKGSFSTLEIQRTEQGDSAMYLCASSYGTGGNEQFFGPGTRLTVL.

The chain joins TRBV7-2 to TRBJ2-2; no definite D call. The germline V gene has CDR1 SGHTA and CDR2 FQGNSA. CDR3 length equals 15 residues. V lost 3 bases and J lost 5, with 13 bases in between. The CDR3 is CASSFKGRETGELFF. Here the CDR3 DNA reads TGTGCCAGCAGCTTTAAGGGCAGAGAGACCGGGGAGCTGTTTTTT.

As concerns this clone: One junction end does not reproduce the germline sequence, and a read error may be involved. The chain has TRBV5-4 and TRBJ2-2, with 10 nucleotides matching TRBD1. The CDR3 loop spans 13 amino acids. The germline CDR1 and CDR2 sequences are SGHNT and YYREEE (reference sequence). The CDR3 sequence is CASSFGQGEEMVF. In nucleotides, the CDR3 is TGTGCCAGCAGCTTCGGACAGGGGGAAGAGATGGTTTTT.

The J gene is TRBJ2-7, the V gene TRBV19; 7 positions match TRBD2. Germline CDR1 and CDR2: LNHDA and SQIVND (reference sequence). Trimming removed 6 bases from V and 3 bases from J; junction bases left unmatched: 5. The CDR3 extends over 13 amino acids. The CDR3 here is CASSSGTFYEQYF. CDR3 DNA sequence: TGTGCCAGTAGCAGCGGGACCTTCTACGAGCAGTACTTC.